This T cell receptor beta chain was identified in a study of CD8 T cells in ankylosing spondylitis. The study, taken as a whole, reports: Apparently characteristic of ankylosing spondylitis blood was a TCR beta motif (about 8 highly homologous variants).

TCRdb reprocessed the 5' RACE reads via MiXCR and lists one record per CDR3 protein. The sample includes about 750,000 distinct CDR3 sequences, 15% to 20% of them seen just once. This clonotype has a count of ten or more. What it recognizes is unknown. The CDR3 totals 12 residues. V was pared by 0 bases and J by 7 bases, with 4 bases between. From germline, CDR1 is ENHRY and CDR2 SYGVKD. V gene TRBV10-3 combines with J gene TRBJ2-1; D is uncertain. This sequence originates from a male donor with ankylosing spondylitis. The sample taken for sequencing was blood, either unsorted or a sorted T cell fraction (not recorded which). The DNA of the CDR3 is TGTGCCATCAGTGAGTCGGGGAATGAGCAGTTCTTC. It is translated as CAISESGNEQFF.